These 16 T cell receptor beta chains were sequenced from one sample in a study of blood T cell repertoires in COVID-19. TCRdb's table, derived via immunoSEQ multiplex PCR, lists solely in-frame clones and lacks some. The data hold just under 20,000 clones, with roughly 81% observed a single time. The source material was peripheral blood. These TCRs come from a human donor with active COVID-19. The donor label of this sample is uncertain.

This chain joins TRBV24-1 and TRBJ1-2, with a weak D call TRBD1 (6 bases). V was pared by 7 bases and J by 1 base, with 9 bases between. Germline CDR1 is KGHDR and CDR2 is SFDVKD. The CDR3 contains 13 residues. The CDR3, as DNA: TGTGCCACCAGCAGGGGTGATAACTATGGCTACACCTTC. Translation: CATSRGDNYGYTF.

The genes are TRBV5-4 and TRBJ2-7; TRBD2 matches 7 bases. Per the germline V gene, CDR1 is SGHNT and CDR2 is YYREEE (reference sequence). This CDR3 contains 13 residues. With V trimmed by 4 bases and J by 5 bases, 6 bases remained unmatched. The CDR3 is CASSPAGNDEQYF. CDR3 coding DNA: TGTGCCAGCAGCCCAGCGGGAAACGACGAGCAGTACTTC.

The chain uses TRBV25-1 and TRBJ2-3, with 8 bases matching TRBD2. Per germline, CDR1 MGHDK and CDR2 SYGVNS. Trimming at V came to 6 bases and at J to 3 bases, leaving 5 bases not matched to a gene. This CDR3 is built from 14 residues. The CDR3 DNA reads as TGTGCCAGCAGCTTTTCGGGGGGGACAGATACGCAGTATTTT. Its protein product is CASSFSGGTDTQYF.

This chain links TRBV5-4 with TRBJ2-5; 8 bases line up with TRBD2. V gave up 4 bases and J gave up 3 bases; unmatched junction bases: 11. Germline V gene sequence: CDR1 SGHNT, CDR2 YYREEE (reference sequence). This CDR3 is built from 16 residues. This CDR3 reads CASSGRGGSGEETQYF. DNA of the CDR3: TGTGCCAGCAGCGGGAGGGGAGGTAGCGGGGAAGAGACCCAGTACTTC.

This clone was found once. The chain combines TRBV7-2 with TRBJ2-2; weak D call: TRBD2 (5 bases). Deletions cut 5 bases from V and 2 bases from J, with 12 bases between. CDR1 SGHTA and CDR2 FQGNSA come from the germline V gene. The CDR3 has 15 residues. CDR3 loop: CASSNGGLNTGELFF. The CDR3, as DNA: TGTGCCAGCAGCAATGGCGGACTTAACACCGGGGAGCTGTTTTTT.

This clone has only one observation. Written as DNA, the CDR3 is TGTGCCAGCAGTTTACCACAGGCAAGGACCTACAATGAGCAGTTCTTC. Amino acids: CASSLPQARTYNEQFF. The chain has TRBV28 and TRBJ2-1, with TRBD1 as a possible D gene (5 bases). From germline, CDR1 is MDHEN and CDR2 SYDVKM. CDR3 length: 16 amino acids. Trimming removed 2 bases at V and 2 bases at J, with 13 bases between.

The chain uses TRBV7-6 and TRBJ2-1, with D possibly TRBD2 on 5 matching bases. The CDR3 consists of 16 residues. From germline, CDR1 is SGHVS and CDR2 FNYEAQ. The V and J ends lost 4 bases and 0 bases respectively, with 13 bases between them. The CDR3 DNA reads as TGTGCCAGCAGCTCGTTAGCGATTAGCTCCTACAATGAGCAGTTCTTC. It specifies CASSSLAISSYNEQFF.

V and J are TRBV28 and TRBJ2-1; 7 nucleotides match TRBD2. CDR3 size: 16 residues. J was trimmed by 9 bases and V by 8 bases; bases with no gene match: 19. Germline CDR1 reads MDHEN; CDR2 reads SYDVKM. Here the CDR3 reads CASGYQREVPMSEQFF. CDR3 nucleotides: TGTGCCAGCGGGTACCAACGGGAGGTTCCCATGTCTGAGCAGTTCTTC.

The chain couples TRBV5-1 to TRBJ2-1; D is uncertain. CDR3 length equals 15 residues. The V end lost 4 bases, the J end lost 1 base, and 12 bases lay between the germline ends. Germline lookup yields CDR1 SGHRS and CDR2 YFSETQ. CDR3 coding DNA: TGCGCCAGCAGCCCTACGTCCCGGTCCTACAATGAGCAGTTCTTC. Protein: CASSPTSRSYNEQFF.

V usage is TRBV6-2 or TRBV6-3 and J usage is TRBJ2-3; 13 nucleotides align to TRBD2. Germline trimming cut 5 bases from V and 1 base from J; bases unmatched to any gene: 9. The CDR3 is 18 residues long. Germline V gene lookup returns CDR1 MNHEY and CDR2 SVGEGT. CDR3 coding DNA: TGTGCCAGCAGTCAGACTAGCGGGAGGATGCTGGGCACAGATACGCAGTATTTT. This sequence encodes CASSQTSGRMLGTDTQYF.

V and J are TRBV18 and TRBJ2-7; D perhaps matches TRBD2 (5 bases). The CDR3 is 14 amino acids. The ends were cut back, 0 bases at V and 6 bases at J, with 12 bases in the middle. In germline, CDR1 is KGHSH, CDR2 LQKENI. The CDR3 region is CASSPPVTGSEQYF. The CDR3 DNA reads TGTGCCAGCTCACCACCGGTCACGGGATCCGAGCAGTACTTC.

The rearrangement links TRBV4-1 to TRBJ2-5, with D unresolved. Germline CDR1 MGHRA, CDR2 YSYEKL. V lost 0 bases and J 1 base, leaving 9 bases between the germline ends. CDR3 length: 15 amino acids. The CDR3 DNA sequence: TGCGCCAGCAGCCAAGAAGGTCAGGTCCAAGAGACCCAGTACTTC. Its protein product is CASSQEGQVQETQYF.

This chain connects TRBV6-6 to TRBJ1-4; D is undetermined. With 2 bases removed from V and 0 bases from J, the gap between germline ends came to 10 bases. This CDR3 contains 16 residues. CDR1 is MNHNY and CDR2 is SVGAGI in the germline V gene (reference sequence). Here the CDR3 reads CASSYPTAATNEKLFF. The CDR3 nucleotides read TGTGCCAGCAGTTACCCGACTGCCGCAACTAATGAAAAACTGTTTTTT.

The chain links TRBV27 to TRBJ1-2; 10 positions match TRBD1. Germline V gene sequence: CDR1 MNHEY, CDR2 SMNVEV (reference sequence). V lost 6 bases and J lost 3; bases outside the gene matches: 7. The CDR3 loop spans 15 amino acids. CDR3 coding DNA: TGTGCCAGCAGGGAGGGGACAGGGGTCTACTATGGCTACACCTTC. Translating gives CASREGTGVYYGYTF.

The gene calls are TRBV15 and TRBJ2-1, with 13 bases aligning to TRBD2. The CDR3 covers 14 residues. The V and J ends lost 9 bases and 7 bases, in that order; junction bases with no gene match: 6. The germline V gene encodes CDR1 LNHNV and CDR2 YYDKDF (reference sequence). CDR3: CATTQGLAGNEQFF. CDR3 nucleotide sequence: TGTGCCACTACCCAGGGACTAGCGGGGAATGAGCAGTTCTTC.

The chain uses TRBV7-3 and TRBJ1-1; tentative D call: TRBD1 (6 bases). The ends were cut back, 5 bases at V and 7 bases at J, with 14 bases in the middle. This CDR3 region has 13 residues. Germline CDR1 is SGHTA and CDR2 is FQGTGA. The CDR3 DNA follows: TGTGCCAGCAGCCCTCAGGACAGTTTTGAAGCTTTCTTT. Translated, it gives CASSPQDSFEAFF.